The 14 T cell receptor beta chains given below trace back to one sample, sequenced in a study of blood T cells in healthy people across ages. Primers used in a second PCR of roughly 7 to 12 cycles were a sample-barcoded 5' primer and a J-beta primer mix. TCRdb recomputed calls from the 5' RACE reads with MiXCR, one row per CDR3 protein. The data hold 710,000 or so distinct CDR3 sequences, with 20% to 25% observed a single time. The material sequenced was blood. Source of these receptors: a man between 65 and 85 years old in good health.

This clonotype was found a few times. The chain has TRBV12-3 or TRBV12-4 and TRBJ1-1, with D hard to call. The V end was cut by 2 bases, the J end by 6 bases, with 13 bases between. This CDR3 has 14 amino acids. The CDR3 loop reads CASSLIRQTSEAFF. The DNA of the CDR3 is TGTGCCAGCAGTTTAATCAGGCAGACCTCTGAAGCTTTCTTT.

The chain links TRBV20-1 to TRBJ2-3; TRBD2 agrees at 10 bases. J lost 2 bases, V lost 5 bases, and 4 bases had no gene match. CDR1 and CDR2 (germline): DFQATT, SNEGSKA (reference sequence). This CDR3 region has 14 residues. In DNA, the CDR3 is TGCAGTGCTCGGACTAGCGGCCTCACAGATACGCAGTATTTT. It translates to CSARTSGLTDTQYF.

This clonotype was observed a few times. The junction departs from germline at one end; a sequencing error may be responsible. The V gene is TRBV7-2, the J gene TRBJ2-6; D perhaps matches TRBD1 (5 bases). The CDR3 is made up of 15 amino acids. From germline, CDR1 is SGHTA and CDR2 FQGNSA. CDR3 residues: CASRPDFSGANVPTF. Here the CDR3 DNA reads TGTGCCAGCAGACCCGACTTCTCTGGGGCCAACGTCCCGACTTTC.

The genes are TRBV2 and TRBJ1-6, with unresolved D. CDR3 length equals 15 residues. The germline CDR1 and CDR2 sequences are SNHLY and FYNNEI. V was trimmed by 2 bases and J by 7 bases, leaving 12 bases between them. The CDR3 loop is CASSELRTENSPLHF. The CDR3 DNA sequence: TGTGCCAGCAGTGAACTGAGGACCGAGAATTCACCCCTCCACTTT.

The chain employs TRBV12-3 or TRBV12-4 and TRBJ2-1; 11 bases fit TRBD2. The ends lost 4 bases at V and 0 bases at J; junction bases unmatched: 5. The CDR3 covers 17 residues. The CDR3 coding sequence is TGTGCCAGCAGTTCCTCTAGCGGGGGGAGCTCCTACAATGAGCAGTTCTTC. Amino acid sequence: CASSSSSGGSSYNEQFF.

The rearrangement uses TRBV29-1 and TRBJ2-1; 8 bases align to TRBD1. Losses at the gene ends were 4 bases for V and 2 bases for J; bases not matched to a gene: 4. The CDR3 is 14 residues long. From germline, CDR1 is SQVTM and CDR2 ANQGSEA. The CDR3: CSVGSGQAYNEQFF. In DNA form, the CDR3 reads TGCAGCGTTGGATCGGGACAGGCCTACAATGAGCAGTTCTTC.

This clonotype was counted only a few times. V is TRBV4-2 and J is TRBJ2-3; no clear D. V lost 0 bases, J lost 4 bases, and 11 bases lay in between. Germline CDR1 LGHNA, CDR2 YNFKEQ. This CDR3 is built from 15 residues. CDR3 protein: CASSQEGSRADTQYF. Here the CDR3 DNA reads TGTGCCAGCAGCCAAGAAGGGTCACGGGCAGATACGCAGTATTTT.

A few counts support this clonotype. The V call is TRBV20-1, the J call TRBJ2-1; TRBD2 agrees at 10 bases. CDR3 length: 13 amino acids. V lost 3 bases and J lost 11; bases outside the gene matches: 7. Looked up from germline, CDR1 is DFQATT and CDR2 is SNEGSKA (reference sequence). The CDR3 DNA reads as TGCAGTGCTAGCCTAGCGGGAGTCCATAAGCAGTTCTTC. This sequence encodes CSASLAGVHKQFF.

This clonotype was detected only once. At one end the junction does not follow the germline gene, possibly because of a read error. The chain recombines TRBV28 with TRBJ2-3; 9 bases are a match to TRBD2. CDR1 is MDHEN and CDR2 is SYDVKM in the germline V gene. This CDR3 comprises 16 residues. The CDR3 DNA reads as TGTGCCAGCAGTTTACAGCTAGCGGGGTTAACAGGTACGCAGTATTTT. Translated: CASSLQLAGLTGTQYF.

This clonotype was counted between two and nine times. The rearrangement links TRBV11-2 to TRBJ1-3, with D hard to call. V shed 4 bases and J shed 0 bases, with 7 bases lying between them. The CDR3 contains 14 residues. CDR1 and CDR2 from the germline V gene are SGHAT and FQNNGV. This CDR3 is CASSSHGSGNTIYF. The CDR3 DNA follows: TGTGCCAGCAGCTCTCACGGCTCTGGAAACACCATATATTTT.

J is TRBJ2-3 and V is TRBV20-1; 7 bases map to TRBD1. This CDR3 contains 15 residues. The V gene end was trimmed by 5 bases and the J gene end by 1 base; junction bases not matched to a gene: 9. The V gene's germline CDR1 is DFQATT and CDR2 SNEGSKA (reference sequence). The CDR3: CSAQHRQGGTDTQYF. CDR3 DNA: TGCAGTGCTCAACATCGACAGGGCGGCACAGATACGCAGTATTTT.

This chain joins TRBV20-1 and TRBJ2-4, with D perhaps TRBD1 or TRBD2 (5 bases each). This CDR3 region has 15 residues. In germline, CDR1 is DFQATT, CDR2 SNEGSKA (reference sequence). With 4 bases removed from V and 3 bases from J, the gap between germline ends came to 16 bases. CDR3 nucleotides: TGCAGTGCTAATTTGGTCGGGGCATACAAAAACATTCAGTACTTC. This gives the protein CSANLVGAYKNIQYF.

The table lists this clonotype with many counts. The genes are TRBV18 and TRBJ2-7; D perhaps matches TRBD2 (5 bases). Germline V lookup: CDR1 KGHSH, CDR2 LQKENI. This CDR3 spans 13 amino acids. Trimming removed 2 bases at V and 4 bases at J, with 9 bases between. CDR3 coding DNA: TGTGCCAGCTCACCAAATGGGAGATACGAGCAGTACTTC. Protein product: CASSPNGRYEQYF.

This clonotype has a single count. Here the CDR3 reads CASSPPRGKAFF. The CDR3, as DNA: TGTGCCAGCAGTCCTCCGAGGGGCAAAGCTTTCTTT. The chain links TRBV12-3 or TRBV12-4 to TRBJ1-1, with D possibly being TRBD1 (5 bases). The CDR3 runs 12 residues. The V and J ends lost 5 bases and 9 bases respectively, with 13 bases between them.